These 11 T cell receptor beta chains were all obtained from the same sample, sequenced in a study of T-cell memory formation after mild COVID-19. TCRdb called the 5' RACE reads again in MiXCR, with one record for every CDR3 protein. The sample lists a few hundred thousand distinct CDR3 sequences, roughly 17% seen once, with 22% in the top ten. The specimen was PBMCs or a T cell subset sorted from them (not recorded which). These receptors all stem from a young man who had mild COVID-19 (a few samples of this study predate the infection). Cell type and time point are not known.

V and J are TRBV7-9 and TRBJ2-6; D ambiguous. The CDR3 sequence is 16 residues long. The V end lost 4 bases, the J end lost 0 bases, and 10 bases lay between the germline ends. Per the germline V gene, CDR1 is SEHNR and CDR2 is FQNEAQ (reference sequence). The chain's CDR3 is CASSSRPLSGANVLTF. As DNA, the CDR3 is TGTGCCAGCAGCTCACGGCCGCTCTCTGGGGCCAACGTCCTGACTTTC. Complete variable domain (other parts from reference TRBV7-9 and TRBJ2-6): DTGVSQNPRHKITKRGQNVTFRCDPISEHNRLYWYRQTLGQGPEFLTYFQNEAQLEKSRLLSDRFSAERPKGSFSTLEIQRTEQGDSAMYLCASSSRPLSGANVLTFGAGSRLTVL.

This clonotype has at least ten counts. The CDR3 sequence is CASSEGQRNTIYF. The CDR3 DNA is TGTGCCAGCAGCGAAGGACAGAGAAACACCATATATTTT. The V gene is TRBV12-3 or TRBV12-4, the J gene TRBJ1-3, with TRBD1 as a possible D gene (6 bases). Trimming left V 6 bases short and J 5 bases short, with 11 bases between. CDR3 length equals 13 residues.

Only one count was recorded for this clonotype. V is TRBV12-3 or TRBV12-4 and J is TRBJ2-5; maybe TRBD1 (6 bases). This CDR3 has 15 amino acids. Trimming removed 7 bases at V and 5 bases at J, with 20 bases between. This CDR3 reads CASNWGRGQGETQYF. The DNA of the CDR3 is TGTGCCAGCAATTGGGGTAGGGGCCAGGGGGAGACCCAGTACTTC.

V and J are TRBV7-8 and TRBJ1-3; D is ambiguous. V was shortened by 5 bases and J by 2 bases, with 13 bases between the two germline ends. This CDR3 has 15 amino acids. From germline, CDR1 is SGHVS and CDR2 FQNEAQ. The CDR3 here is CASSLPGRAGNTIYF. CDR3 in DNA: TGTGCCAGCAGCCTACCGGGGAGGGCTGGAAACACCATATATTTT.

This clonotype was seen more than once but under ten times. CDR3 loop: CASGNTAGDPQETQYF. DNA for the CDR3: TGTGCTAGTGGTAATACAGCGGGAGATCCCCAAGAGACCCAGTACTTC. V and J are TRBV12-5 and TRBJ2-5; 8 bases map to TRBD2. The CDR3 has 16 amino acids. V lost 5 bases, J lost 1 base, and 9 bases stayed unmatched. In germline, CDR1 is LGHNT, CDR2 FRNRAP.

This clonotype was seen a few times. The DNA for the CDR3 is TGTGCCAGCAGTTTAGGTGCAGGTTTTACTGAAGCTTTCTTT. Its translation is CASSLGAGFTEAFF. V gene TRBV12-3 or TRBV12-4 combines with J gene TRBJ1-1; D gene unclear. CDR3 size: 14 residues. Trimming removed 1 base from V and 5 bases from J, with 11 bases in between.

The chain recombines TRBV20-1 with TRBJ2-2; D gene unclear. CDR3 length: 13 residues. Germline lookup yields CDR1 DFQATT and CDR2 SNEGSKA (reference sequence). Trimming removed 6 bases at V and 1 base at J, with 9 bases between. The CDR3 nucleotides are TGCAGTGCCCCGCGGAGGAACACCGGGGAGCTGTTTTTT. Amino acid sequence: CSAPRRNTGELFF.

This clonotype turned up a few times. V usage is TRBV7-8 and J usage is TRBJ1-1; unclear D gene. The V gene's germline CDR1 is SGHVS and CDR2 FQNEAQ. The CDR3 runs 16 residues. V was clipped by 1 base and J by 0 bases, with 12 bases between them. The DNA for the CDR3 is TGTGCCAGCAGCTTAGAAGGCAGGACCTTGAACACTGAAGCTTTCTTT. Its translation is CASSLEGRTLNTEAFF. Based on the CDR3 plus reference TRBV7-8 and TRBJ1-1, the full variable domain is GAGVSQSPRYKVAKRGQDVALRCDPISGHVSLFWYQQALGQGPEFLTYFQNEAQLDKSGLPSDRFFAERPEGSVSTLKIQRTQQEDSAVYLCASSLEGRTLNTEAFFGQGTRLTVV.

This clonotype was detected only a few times. This chain links TRBV6-2 or TRBV6-3 with TRBJ2-3; TRBD2 matches at 8 bases. This CDR3 has 14 amino acids. Germline V CDR1 and CDR2: MNHEY, SVGEGT. J lost 13 bases, V lost 4 bases, and 13 bases had no gene match. CDR3 DNA sequence: TGTGCCAGCAGTTCATCAATCCCGGGACTAGAGGAGTATTTT. It encodes CASSSSIPGLEEYF.

There are a few counts of this clonotype. This chain connects TRBV9 to TRBJ1-3, with 8 positions matching TRBD1. In germline, CDR1 is SGDLS, CDR2 YYNGEE. The CDR3 runs 16 residues. After removal of 2 bases from V and 4 bases from J, the junction contained 8 bases not matched to a gene. The DNA of the CDR3 is TGTGCCAGCAGCGTTACCGGACAGGGCTCAGGAAACACCATATATTTT. Amino acids: CASSVTGQGSGNTIYF.

The J gene is TRBJ2-3, the V gene TRBV18; possible D gene TRBD2, 5 bases. V was shortened by 3 bases and J by 2 bases, with 12 bases between the two germline ends. Germline V gene sequence: CDR1 KGHSH, CDR2 LQKENI. This CDR3 contains 15 residues. CDR3 loop: CASSPSDSHTDTQYF. DNA of the CDR3: TGTGCCAGCTCACCCTCGGACTCGCACACAGATACGCAGTATTTT.